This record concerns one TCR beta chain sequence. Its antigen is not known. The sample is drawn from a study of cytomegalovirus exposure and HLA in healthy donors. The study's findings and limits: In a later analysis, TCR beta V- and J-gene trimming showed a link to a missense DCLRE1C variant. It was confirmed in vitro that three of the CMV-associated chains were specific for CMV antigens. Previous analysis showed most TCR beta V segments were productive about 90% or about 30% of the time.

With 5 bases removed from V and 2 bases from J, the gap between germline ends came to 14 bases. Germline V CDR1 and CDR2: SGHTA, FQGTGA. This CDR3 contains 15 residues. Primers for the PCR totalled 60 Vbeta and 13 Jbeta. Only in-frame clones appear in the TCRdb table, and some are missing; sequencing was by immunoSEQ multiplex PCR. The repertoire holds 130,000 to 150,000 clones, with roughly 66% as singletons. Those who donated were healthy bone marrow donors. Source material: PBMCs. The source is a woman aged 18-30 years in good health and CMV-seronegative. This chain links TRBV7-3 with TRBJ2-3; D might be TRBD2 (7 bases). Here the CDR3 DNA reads TGTGCCAGCAGCGGAGGGGGGGCCCTCACAGATACGCAGTATTTT. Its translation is CASSGGGALTDTQYF.